These 23 T cell receptor beta chains share one sample of origin, sequenced in a study of OX40 agonist ivuxolimab in advanced cancers. Using immunoSEQ multiplex PCR, the repertoire was profiled, and TCRdb retains in-frame clones only, with some absent. The sample holds tens of thousands of clones, under 85% seen once. The sequencing here drew on CD4+ or CD8+ T cells sorted from blood, taken in a trial of the OX40 agonist ivuxolimab. The receptors come from an adult with an advanced solid tumor such as melanoma, head and neck, liver or kidney cancer.

The genes are TRBV27 and TRBJ1-5; D is possibly TRBD1 (5 bases). The germline gives CDR1 MNHEY, CDR2 SMNVEV (reference sequence). The CDR3 length is 15 residues. Trimming removed 4 bases at V and 4 bases at J, with 14 bases between. This CDR3 reads CASSYLGTGNQPQHF. For the CDR3, the DNA is TGTGCCAGCAGTTACCTGGGAACAGGAAATCAGCCCCAGCATTTT.

The chain employs TRBV29-1 and TRBJ2-3; 9 bases fit TRBD2. The V and J ends lost 8 bases and 4 bases, in that order; junction bases with no gene match: 10. The CDR3 loop spans 14 amino acids. Per the germline V gene, CDR1 is SQVTM and CDR2 is ANQGSEA. CDR3 amino acids: CSTGIAGVADTQYF. CDR3 nucleotide sequence: TGCAGCACTGGGATAGCGGGAGTTGCAGATACGCAGTATTTT.

The chain is built from TRBV9 and TRBJ1-1; D not resolved. V lost 1 base and J lost 1, with 8 bases in between. There are 14 residues in the CDR3. CDR1 is SGDLS and CDR2 is YYNGEE in the germline V gene. The CDR3 here is CASSVNPGNTEAFF. The CDR3 DNA reads as TGTGCCAGCAGCGTAAATCCGGGGAACACTGAAGCTTTCTTT.

The J gene is TRBJ1-2, the V gene TRBV6-1; D may be TRBD1 (6 bases). Germline assignment: CDR1 MNHNS and CDR2 SASEGT. The CDR3 has 14 residues. With 2 bases removed from V and 5 bases from J, the gap between germline ends came to 12 bases. The CDR3 here is CASSELDSNYGYTF. The CDR3 DNA reads TGTGCCAGCAGTGAATTGGACAGTAATTATGGCTACACCTTC.

The genes are TRBV28 and TRBJ2-7; no reliable D call. This CDR3 region has 11 residues. Trimming removed 4 bases at V and 2 bases at J, with 3 bases between. Germline assignment: CDR1 MDHEN and CDR2 SYDVKM. The DNA for the CDR3 is TGTGCCAGCAGTTGGGCCTACGAGCAGTACTTC. This encodes CASSWAYEQYF.

This chain connects TRBV6-5 to TRBJ2-7; 7 bases map to TRBD2. Looked up from germline, CDR1 is MNHEY and CDR2 is SVGAGI. V was clipped by 6 bases and J by 2 bases; unmatched bases: 10. The CDR3 extends over 15 amino acids. The CDR3 here is CASSTLWGTTYEQYF. For the CDR3, the DNA is TGTGCCAGCAGCACCTTGTGGGGGACTACCTACGAGCAGTACTTC.

The chain has TRBV5-4 and TRBJ2-5, with 8 bases fitting TRBD2. With V trimmed by 4 bases and J by 1 base, 6 bases remained unmatched. The CDR3 sequence is 15 residues long. Germline-derived CDR1 and CDR2 are SGHNT and YYREEE (reference sequence). The CDR3 sequence is CASSRRSGTQETQYF. In DNA, the CDR3 is TGTGCCAGCAGCCGACGTAGCGGGACCCAAGAGACCCAGTACTTC.

This sequence joins TRBV4-3 and TRBJ1-2, with D maybe TRBD1 (6 bases). Germline-derived CDR1 and CDR2 are LGHNA and YSLEER. The CDR3 has 15 residues. Trimming left V 0 bases short and J 4 bases short, with 12 bases between. CDR3 DNA: TGCGCCAGCAGCCAAGAAAATGGAGGGGGCTATGGCTACACCTTC. The encoded protein is CASSQENGGGYGYTF.

In its sample, this clone was seen a few times. This rearrangement joins TRBV7-2 to TRBJ2-7; 7 bases are a match to TRBD2. The germline gives CDR1 SGHTA, CDR2 FQGNSA. V lost 3 bases and J lost 9; bases outside the gene matches: 14. The CDR3 sequence is 15 residues long. CDR3 sequence reads: CASSFLAASPQGQYF. CDR3 sequence (DNA): TGTGCCAGCAGCTTTCTAGCGGCCTCGCCCCAAGGGCAGTACTTC.

This rearrangement joins TRBV5-1 to TRBJ2-3, with TRBD2 matching over 7 bases. The V and J ends lost 3 bases and 4 bases, in that order; junction bases with no gene match: 8. CDR1 is SGHRS, CDR2 YFSETQ, per germline. There are 15 residues in the CDR3. This CDR3 reads CASSYGRPGADTQYF. The CDR3 nucleotides are TGCGCCAGCAGCTACGGGAGGCCGGGGGCAGATACGCAGTATTTT.

V and J are TRBV7-2 and TRBJ1-5; D is possibly TRBD1 (5 bases). V lost 5 bases and J lost 7, with 18 bases in between. Germline values: CDR1 SGHTA, CDR2 FQGNSA. The CDR3 runs 15 residues. CDR3 nucleotides: TGTGCCAGCAGCCAACAAACTCAGGGATGGCAGCCCCAGCATTTT. This gives the protein CASSQQTQGWQPQHF.

The rearrangement joins TRBV10-3 to TRBJ1-4; the D is unclear. The CDR3 has 13 residues. Trimming pared 10 bases from V and 6 bases from J, leaving 15 bases between. Germline V lookup: CDR1 ENHRY, CDR2 SYGVKD. The DNA of the CDR3 is TGTGCCACCTCTAGAGGATCGGATGAAAAACTGTTTTTT. It specifies CATSRGSDEKLFF.

This chain joins TRBV11-2 and TRBJ2-2; perhaps TRBD2 as D (8 bases). The length of the CDR3 is 18 residues. Germline CDR1 reads SGHAT; CDR2 reads FQNNGV. The germline V and J ends were trimmed by 5 bases and 2 bases, with 21 bases remaining between them. CDR3 nucleotide sequence: TGTGCCAGCAGCCCTCCGGGGGGGGACAGCCTCAACACCGGGGAGCTGTTTTTT. As protein: CASSPPGGDSLNTGELFF.

The gene calls are TRBV6-6 and TRBJ1-3; tentative D call: TRBD1 (5 bases). This CDR3 has 15 residues. V gave up 6 bases and J gave up 3 bases, with 15 bases separating them. CDR1 is MNHNY, CDR2 SVGAGI, per germline (reference sequence). The CDR3 loop is CASRINRFGGNTIYF. CDR3 DNA sequence: TGTGCCAGCAGGATCAACAGGTTTGGTGGAAACACCATATATTTT.

The chain couples TRBV18 to TRBJ1-1; D call uncertain. Trimming took off 5 bases at V and 0 bases at J, with 7 bases between the two ends. The CDR3 is made up of 13 amino acids. CDR1 and CDR2 from the germline V gene are KGHSH and LQKENI. In DNA, the CDR3 is TGTGCCAGCTCAGAGAAAATGAACACTGAAGCTTTCTTT. Translated, it gives CASSEKMNTEAFF.

The chain uses TRBV11-3 and TRBJ2-3; D possibly corresponds to TRBD2 (5 bases). The CDR3 runs to 16 residues. Looked up from germline, CDR1 is SGHNT and CDR2 is YENEEA. Trimming removed 4 bases from V and 5 bases from J, with 19 bases in between. CDR3 amino acids: CASSSGATEEGDTQYF. In DNA, the CDR3 is TGTGCCAGCAGCTCTGGCGCTACGGAGGAAGGAGATACGCAGTATTTT.

The CDR3 sequence: CASSPGTAETQYF. The DNA of the CDR3 is TGCGCCAGCAGCCCCGGGACTGCGGAGACCCAGTACTTC. The chain employs TRBV5-1 and TRBJ2-5; tentative D call: TRBD2 (6 bases). The V end was cut by 4 bases, the J end by 5 bases, with 12 bases between. The CDR3 runs to 13 residues. Germline CDR1 SGHRS, CDR2 YFSETQ.

The sample holds a few counts of this clone. The rearrangement joins TRBV2 to TRBJ2-2; TRBD2 agrees at 7 bases. The germline gives CDR1 SNHLY, CDR2 FYNNEI. Losses at the gene ends were 5 bases for V and 2 bases for J; bases not matched to a gene: 8. The CDR3 is 16 amino acids. The CDR3 is CASSPTGTTNTGELFF. The CDR3 coding sequence is TGTGCCAGCAGTCCTACCGGGACTACCAACACCGGGGAGCTGTTTTTT. Variable domain in full (rest from reference TRBV2 and TRBJ2-2): EPEVTQTPSHQVTQMGQEVILRCVPISNHLYFYWYRQILGQKVEFLVSFYNNEISEKSEIFDDQFSVERPDGSNFTLKIRSTKLEDSAMYFCASSPTGTTNTGELFFGEGSRLTVL.

This clone has just a few counts. This chain uses TRBV7-9 with TRBJ2-7; possibly TRBD1 for D (6 bases). The CDR3 runs to 16 residues. Trimming took off 5 bases at V and 3 bases at J, with 20 bases between the two ends. Germline CDR1 reads SEHNR; CDR2 reads FQNEAQ (reference sequence). DNA of the CDR3: TGTGCCAGCAGCCCAGCCCCCAGGGGAGTCCTCTACGAGCAGTACTTC. Protein product: CASSPAPRGVLYEQYF.

This chain links TRBV5-4 with TRBJ2-7, with D possibly being TRBD2 (5 bases). CDR1 SGHNT and CDR2 YYREEE come from the germline V gene (reference sequence). CDR3 length equals 16 residues. Trimming shortened V by 0 bases and J by 0 bases, and 13 bases separated the two germline ends. The CDR3 coding sequence is TGTGCCAGCAGCTTGGACGGAGGCAGTAGCTCCTACGAGCAGTACTTC. Translated, it gives CASSLDGGSSSYEQYF.

The V gene is TRBV19, the J gene TRBJ1-5, with D maybe TRBD1 (5 bases). V was shortened by 4 bases and J by 3 bases, with 10 bases between the two germline ends. Germline V CDR1 and CDR2: LNHDA, SQIVND (reference sequence). The CDR3 spans 14 residues. CDR3 sequence (DNA): TGTGCCAGTAGTACTCAGGGAAACAATCAGCCCCAGCATTTT. Encoded protein: CASSTQGNNQPQHF.

A few counts support this clone. This chain connects TRBV7-8 to TRBJ1-3, with 7 bases aligning to TRBD1. The CDR3 length is 16 residues. CDR1 SGHVS and CDR2 FQNEAQ come from the germline V gene. V was pared by 4 bases and J by 1 base, with 7 bases of the junction left unmatched. The chain's CDR3 is CASSSRQGGSGNTIYF. In DNA form, the CDR3 reads TGTGCCAGCAGCTCCCGACAGGGAGGGTCTGGAAACACCATATATTTT.

V gene TRBV11-2 combines with J gene TRBJ2-5; a weak D match, TRBD2 (6 bases). The CDR3 loop spans 13 amino acids. V was clipped by 5 bases and J by 2 bases, with 9 bases between them. CDR1 and CDR2 (germline): SGHAT, FQNNGV. The CDR3 nucleotides read TGTGCCAGCAGCCGGGACTTTCAAGAGACCCAGTACTTC. Amino acids: CASSRDFQETQYF.